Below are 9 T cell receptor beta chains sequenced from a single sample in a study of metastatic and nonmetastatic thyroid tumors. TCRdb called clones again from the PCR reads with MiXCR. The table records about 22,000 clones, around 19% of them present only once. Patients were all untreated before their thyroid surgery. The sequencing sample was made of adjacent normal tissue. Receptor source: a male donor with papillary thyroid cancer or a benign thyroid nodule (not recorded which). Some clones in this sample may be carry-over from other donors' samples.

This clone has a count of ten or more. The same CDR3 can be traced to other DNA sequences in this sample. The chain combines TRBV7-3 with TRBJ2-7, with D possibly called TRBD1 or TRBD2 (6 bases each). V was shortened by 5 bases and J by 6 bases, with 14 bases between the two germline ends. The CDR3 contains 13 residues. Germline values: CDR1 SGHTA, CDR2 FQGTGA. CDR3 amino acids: CASSPNGGGEQYF. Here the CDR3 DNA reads TGTGCCAGCAGCCCCAACGGAGGGGGCGAGCAGTACTTC.

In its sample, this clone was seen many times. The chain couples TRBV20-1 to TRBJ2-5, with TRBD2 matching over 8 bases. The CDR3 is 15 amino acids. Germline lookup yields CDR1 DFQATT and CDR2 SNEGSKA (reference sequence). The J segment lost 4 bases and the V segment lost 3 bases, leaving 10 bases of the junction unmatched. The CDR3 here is CSASDPPGGAETQYF. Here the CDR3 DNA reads TGCAGTGCTAGTGACCCCCCCGGGGGGGCAGAGACCCAGTACTTC.

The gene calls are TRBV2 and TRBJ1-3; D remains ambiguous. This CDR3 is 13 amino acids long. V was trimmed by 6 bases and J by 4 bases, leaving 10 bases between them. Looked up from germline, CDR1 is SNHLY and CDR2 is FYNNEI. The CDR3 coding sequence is TGTGCCAGCAGAGAGGGAAACGGAAACACCATATATTTT. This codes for CASREGNGNTIYF.

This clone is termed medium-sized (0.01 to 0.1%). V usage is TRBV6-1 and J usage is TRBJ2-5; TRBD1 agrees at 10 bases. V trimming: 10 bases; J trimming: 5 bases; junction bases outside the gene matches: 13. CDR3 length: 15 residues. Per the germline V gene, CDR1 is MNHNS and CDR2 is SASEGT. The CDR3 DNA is TGTGCCACCGACAGGGGGCGAATCGTACGGGAGACCCAGTACTTC. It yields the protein CATDRGRIVRETQYF.

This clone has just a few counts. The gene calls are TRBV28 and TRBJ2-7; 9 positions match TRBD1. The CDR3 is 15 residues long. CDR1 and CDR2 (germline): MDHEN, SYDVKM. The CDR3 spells CANSRTWTGDIKEYV. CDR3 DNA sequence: TGTGCCAACAGTCGCACCTGGACAGGGGATATAAAGGAGTACGTC.

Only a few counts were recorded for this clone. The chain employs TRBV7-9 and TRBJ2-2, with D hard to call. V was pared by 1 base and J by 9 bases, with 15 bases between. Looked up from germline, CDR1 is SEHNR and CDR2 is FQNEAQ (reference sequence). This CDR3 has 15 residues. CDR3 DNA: TGTGCCAGCAGCTTAGAGGCAGCATTTGGTCGGGAGCTGTTTTTT. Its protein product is CASSLEAAFGRELFF.

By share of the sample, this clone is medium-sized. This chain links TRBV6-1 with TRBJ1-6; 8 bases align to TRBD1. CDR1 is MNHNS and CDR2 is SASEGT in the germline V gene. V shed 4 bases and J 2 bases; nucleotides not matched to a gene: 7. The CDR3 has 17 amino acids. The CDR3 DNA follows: TGTGCCAGCAGTGGGACAGGGTTTTTCACCTATAATTCACCCCTCCACTTT. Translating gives CASSGTGFFTYNSPLHF.

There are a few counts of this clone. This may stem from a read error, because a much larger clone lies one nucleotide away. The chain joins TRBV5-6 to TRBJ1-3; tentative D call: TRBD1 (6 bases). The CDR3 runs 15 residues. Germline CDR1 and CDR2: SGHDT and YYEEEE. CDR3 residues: CASSFWTEIGNTIHF. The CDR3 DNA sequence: TGTGCCAGCAGCTTTTGGACAGAAATCGGAAACACCATACATTTT.

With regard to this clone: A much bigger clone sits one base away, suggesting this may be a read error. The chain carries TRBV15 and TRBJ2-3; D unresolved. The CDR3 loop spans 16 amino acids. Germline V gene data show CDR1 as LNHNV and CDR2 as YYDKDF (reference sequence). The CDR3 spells CATIRDLAVDADTQYF. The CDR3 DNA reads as TGTGCCACCATCAGAGATTTGGCGGTCGACGCAGATACGCAGTATTTT.